This T cell receptor beta chain is drawn from a study of blood T cell repertoires in COVID-19. Study-level information: In each case, the material was cDNA or gDNA derived from T cells, B-cell-depleted T cells, or PBMCs.

Generated by immunoSEQ multiplex PCR, the TCRdb table keeps only in-frame clones and is missing some. The sample shows 200,000 or so clones, approximately 90% of them seen only once. The CDR3 is made up of 13 amino acids. Germline V gene lookup returns CDR1 MNHEY and CDR2 SMNVEV (reference sequence). Trimming took 0 bases from V and 11 from J, leaving 8 bases between them. The specimen sequenced was PBMCs or T cells enriched from blood (not recorded which). The rearrangement joins TRBV27 to TRBJ1-6, with a weak D call TRBD1 (5 bases). The sequence derives from a woman in her 40s with acute COVID-19. CDR3 residues: CASSLSIGAPLHF. The CDR3 nucleotides are TGTGCCAGCAGTTTATCAATAGGGGCACCCCTCCACTTT.